The clone carrying this TCR beta chain was recorded once. Its cognate antigen is unknown. RNA amounts of about 0.5 to 1 ug underwent reverse transcription with random hexamers. The CDR3 of TCR beta was amplified by immunoSEQ multiplex PCR across 54 Vbeta and 13 Jbeta. TCRdb re-analysed the immunoSEQ multiplex PCR reads in MiXCR, keeping a single row per CDR3 protein. There are over 150,000 distinct CDR3 sequences in the sample; 90% to 96% occur only once, and around 0.12% lies in the top ten. This entry belongs to a study of CD8 T cells in Susac syndrome. Findings and caveats of the study: Individuals included in the TCR sequencing and HLA analysis were acknowledged by the study to be relatively few in number.

V was trimmed by 10 bases and J by 6 bases, leaving 17 bases between them. Germline CDR1 LGHDT, CDR2 YNNKEL (reference sequence). The CDR3 spans 13 residues. Specimen: CD4+ T cells from PBMCs. V and J are TRBV3-1 and TRBJ2-3; a possible D gene is TRBD2 (5 bases). This sequence originates from a human donor with Susac syndrome. The CDR3 loop is CATKSLPGDTQYF. DNA of the CDR3: TGTGCCACCAAATCGCTCCCGGGGGATACGCAGTATTTT.